A single sample gave rise to the 12 T cell receptor beta chains below, sequenced in a study of T cell responses to AZD1222 COVID-19 vaccine. Assay: immunoSEQ multiplex PCR; the TCRdb copy retains only in-frame clones and omits some. The table has about 85,000 clones, around nine tenths seen once. Specimen: peripheral blood, collected on day 0 of MenACWY control vaccination. The receptors stem from an adult in good health.

The V and J genes are TRBV5-5 and TRBJ1-3; D remains unclear. The CDR3 has 15 residues. Per the germline V gene, CDR1 is SGHKS and CDR2 is YYEKEE (reference sequence). V was pared by 6 bases and J by 2 bases, with 15 bases between. CDR3 sequence reads: CASMVEGSPGNTIYF. In nucleotides, the CDR3 is TGTGCCAGCATGGTAGAGGGTTCTCCTGGAAACACCATATATTTT.

This clone has a handful of counts. One end of the junction does not line up with germline, which may come from a read error. The V call is TRBV6-2 or TRBV6-3, the J call TRBJ1-5; 7 bases are a match to TRBD1. This CDR3 contains 18 residues. Looked up from germline, CDR1 is MNHEY and CDR2 is SVGEGT. CDR3 DNA sequence: TGTGCCAGCACTTACCGGACTCCCGGGACAGATAGCAATCAGCCCCAGCATTTT. This sequence encodes CASTYRTPGTDSNQPQHF.

The chain couples TRBV30 to TRBJ1-5; D remains unclear. V gave up 4 bases and J gave up 6 bases, with 13 bases separating them. The CDR3 is 13 residues long. Germline V gene lookup returns CDR1 GTSNPN and CDR2 SVGIG (reference sequence). DNA for the CDR3: TGTGCCTGGACGCAACTCGGAGGTCAGCCCCAGCATTTT. Its protein product is CAWTQLGGQPQHF.

This chain connects TRBV7-6 to TRBJ1-1, with 7 bases fitting TRBD1. The germline V gene has CDR1 SGHVS and CDR2 FNYEAQ. Trimming at V came to 2 bases and at J to 6 bases, leaving 9 bases not matched to a gene. This CDR3 has 15 amino acids. The CDR3 coding sequence is TGTGCCAGCAGCTTAAGACAGGGAATGTCGTCTGAAGCTTTCTTT. This codes for CASSLRQGMSSEAFF.

CDR3 DNA: TGTGCCAGCAGCCCCGGGACAGGGGTCCAGCCCCAGCATTTT. Residues: CASSPGTGVQPQHF. V is TRBV25-1 and J is TRBJ1-5; 10 positions agree with TRBD1. CDR1 MGHDK and CDR2 SYGVNS come from the germline V gene. The CDR3 length is 14 residues. With 6 bases clipped from V and 7 bases from J, the junction kept 6 bases outside the gene matches.

There are a few counts of this clone. This chain connects TRBV4-1 to TRBJ2-3; 7 bases agree with TRBD2. Germline V gene sequence: CDR1 MGHRA, CDR2 YSYEKL. The CDR3 covers 13 residues. Germline trimming cut 2 bases from V and 6 bases from J; bases unmatched to any gene: 2. The CDR3 loop reads CASSQRLADTQYF. Here the CDR3 DNA reads TGCGCCAGCAGCCAACGACTAGCTGATACGCAGTATTTT.

The genes are TRBV12-5 and TRBJ1-6, with D unclear. CDR1 LGHNT and CDR2 FRNRAP come from the germline V gene. The CDR3 has 14 residues. Trimming took off 0 bases at V and 10 bases at J, with 10 bases between the two ends. Here the CDR3 DNA reads TGTGCTAGTGGTTTGGTAGGCTTTGTGTCACCCCTCCACTTT. Its translation: CASGLVGFVSPLHF.

This chain joins TRBV7-2 and TRBJ2-5; perhaps TRBD1 as D (6 bases). V was pared by 6 bases and J by 2 bases, with 13 bases between. Per germline, CDR1 SGHTA and CDR2 FQGNSA. CDR3 size: 14 residues. The CDR3 coding sequence is TGTGCCAGCAGTAGACAGGCCTTACAAGAGACCCAGTACTTC. Protein: CASSRQALQETQYF.

The chain recombines TRBV21-1 with TRBJ1-2. TRBV21-1 corresponds to a pseudogene. The CDR3 has 13 amino acids. CDR3: CARATLGYYGYTF. The CDR3 DNA reads as TGTGCCAGAGCCACACTAGGGTACTATGGCTACACCTTC.

The rearrangement joins TRBV19 to TRBJ1-4; D might be TRBD1 (5 bases). Germline V CDR1 and CDR2: LNHDA, SQIVND (reference sequence). This CDR3 comprises 15 residues. V lost 3 bases, J lost 0 bases, and 8 bases lay in between. CDR3 loop: CASSIRDATNEKLFF. CDR3 sequence (DNA): TGTGCCAGTAGTATCCGGGACGCAACTAATGAAAAACTGTTTTTT.

CDR3 residues: CASRSKGANTGELFF. CDR3 sequence (DNA): TGTGCCAGTAGATCGAAGGGGGCTAACACCGGGGAGCTGTTTTTT. The V and J genes are TRBV19 and TRBJ2-2, with TRBD1 matching over 7 bases. Germline-derived CDR1 and CDR2 are LNHDA and SQIVND (reference sequence). This CDR3 is 15 amino acids long. The ends lost 6 bases at V and 2 bases at J; junction bases unmatched: 6.

The V call is TRBV5-1, the J call TRBJ1-1; D is perhaps TRBD1 (6 bases). V lost 1 base and J lost 1, with 8 bases in between. The CDR3 is 14 residues long. CDR1 is SGHRS and CDR2 is YFSETQ in the germline V gene. CDR3 loop: CASSLTGRNTEAFF. The CDR3 bases are TGCGCCAGCAGCTTGACAGGGCGGAACACTGAAGCTTTCTTT.